A selection of T cell receptor beta chains follows, all from one sample in a study of CD8 T cells in ankylosing spondylitis. TCRdb called the 5' RACE reads again in MiXCR, with one record for every CDR3 protein. Altogether 250,000 or so distinct CDR3 sequences are present, 20% to 30% being singletons, with the ten largest covering around 0.58%. Sequencing was performed on blood, either unsorted or a sorted T cell fraction (not recorded which). All receptors derive from a male donor with ankylosing spondylitis or in good health (not recorded which). CDR3s include the opening cysteine and the closing phenylalanine or tryptophan. The order of the fields is V gene, J gene, D gene, clone size, CDR3 DNA, CDR3 protein. D genes are given only for firm matches. Only some rows state a clone size, as once, few, many or a class for expanded clones.

>TRBV20-1|TRBJ2-1|-|many
TGCAGTGCTAGATACCGACAGTCCTACAATGAGCAGTTCTTC
CSARYRQSYNEQFF
>TRBV9|TRBJ2-2|TRBD1|many
TGTGCCAGCAGCGCACAGGGGGCGCGGAACACCGGGGAGCTGTTTTTT
CASSAQGARNTGELFF
>TRBV20-1|TRBJ2-1|-|-
TGCAGTGCTAGAGAAGTCGCGGGTGAGCAGTTCTTC
CSAREVAGEQFF
>TRBV20-1|TRBJ1-2|-|many
TGCAGTGCTAGAACCCTGAACTATGGCTACACCTTC
CSARTLNYGYTF
>TRBV20-1|TRBJ2-5|-|many
TGCAGTGCTCCCAGGGAACCAAGCCCCACCCAGTACTTC
CSAPREPSPTQYF
>TRBV15|TRBJ2-5|-|once
TGTGCCACCAGCACCCTCGGGGAAGGGTCCCAAGAGACCCAGTACTTC
CATSTLGEGSQETQYF
>TRBV2|TRBJ1-1|-|many
TGTGCCAGCAGCCCGGGGGCCACTGAAGCTTTCTTT
CASSPGATEAFF
>TRBV7-8|TRBJ2-7|TRBD2|-
TGTGCCAGCAGCCGACTGGCCTTGGGGGGGAGTGAGCAGTACTTC
CASSRLALGGSEQYF
>TRBV9|TRBJ2-3|TRBD2|many
TGTGCCAGCAGCGGCCGGGGGGGCCCCGATACGCAGTATTTT
CASSGRGGPDTQYF
>TRBV9|TRBJ2-3|-|-
TGTGCCAGCAGCGCTACAGGGCGCGATACGCAGTATTTT
CASSATGRDTQYF
>TRBV20-1|TRBJ2-5|TRBD1|many
TGCAGTGCTAGAGTGCCGGGACAGGGGCAAGAGACCCAGTACTTC
CSARVPGQGQETQYF
>TRBV12-3/TRBV12-4|TRBJ2-7|-|-
TGTGCCAGCAGCCTGTTCGGGCAGGTCTCCTACGAGCAGTACTTC
CASSLFGQVSYEQYF
>TRBV4-1|TRBJ2-5|TRBD2|-
TGCGCCAGCAGCCAAGATCGGGGACTAGCGGGGCAAGAGACCCAGTACTTC
CASSQDRGLAGQETQYF
>TRBV5-5|TRBJ2-7|-|many
TGTGCCAGCAGCTTGGGCGCGGGACCCGAGCAGTACTTC
CASSLGAGPEQYF
>TRBV12-3/TRBV12-4|TRBJ1-6|-|-
TGTGCCAGCAGTTTATCTCGACCCGGGTCCTCACCCCTCCACTTT
CASSLSRPGSSPLHF
>TRBV10-2|TRBJ2-1|TRBD2|-
TGCGCCAGCAGTGATCCCGGGACTAGCGGGAGAAGGGAGCAGTTCTTC
CASSDPGTSGRREQFF
>TRBV2|TRBJ2-7|-|-
TGTGCCACCGAACAGGGAGACTCCTACGAGCAGTACTTC
CATEQGDSYEQYF